This T cell receptor (beta chain) was sequenced for a study of T cells expressing NK-cell markers. For the study at large: Among the eight sequenced donors, seven tested HCMV-seropositive and one tested seronegative.

CDR3 length: 14 residues. Germline V CDR1 and CDR2: LGHDT, YNNKEL (reference sequence). TCRdb reprocessed the 5' RACE reads and reports one entry per CDR3 protein, with no DNA. The clone table shows 550,000 or so distinct CDR3 sequences, with the ten largest holding around 4%. The specimen sequenced was blood T cells: a sorted CD56 or NKG2C T cell subset, CD4+ or CD8+ T cells, or bulk PBMC T cells (not recorded which). The receptor was isolated from a man younger than 35 in good health. The rearrangement links TRBV3-1 to TRBJ1-5; the TCRdb D gene call, TRBD1, has no DNA to confirm it. The CDR3 spells CASSQGAVNQPQHF.